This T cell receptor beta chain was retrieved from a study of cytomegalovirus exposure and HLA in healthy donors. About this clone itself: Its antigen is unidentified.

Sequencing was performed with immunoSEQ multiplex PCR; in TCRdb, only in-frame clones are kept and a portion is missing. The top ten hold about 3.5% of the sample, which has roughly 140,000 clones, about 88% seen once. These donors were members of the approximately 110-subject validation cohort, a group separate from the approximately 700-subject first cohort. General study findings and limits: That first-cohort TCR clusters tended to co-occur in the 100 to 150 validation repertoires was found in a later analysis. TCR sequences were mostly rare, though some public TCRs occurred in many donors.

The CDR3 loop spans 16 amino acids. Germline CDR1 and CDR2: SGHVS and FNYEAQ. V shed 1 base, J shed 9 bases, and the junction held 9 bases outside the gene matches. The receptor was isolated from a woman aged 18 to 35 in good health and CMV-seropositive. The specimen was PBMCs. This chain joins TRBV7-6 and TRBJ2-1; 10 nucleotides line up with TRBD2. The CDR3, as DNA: TGTGCCAGCAGCTTAGAACGAGGACTAGCGGTCTTTGAGCAGTTCTTC. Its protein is CASSLERGLAVFEQFF.